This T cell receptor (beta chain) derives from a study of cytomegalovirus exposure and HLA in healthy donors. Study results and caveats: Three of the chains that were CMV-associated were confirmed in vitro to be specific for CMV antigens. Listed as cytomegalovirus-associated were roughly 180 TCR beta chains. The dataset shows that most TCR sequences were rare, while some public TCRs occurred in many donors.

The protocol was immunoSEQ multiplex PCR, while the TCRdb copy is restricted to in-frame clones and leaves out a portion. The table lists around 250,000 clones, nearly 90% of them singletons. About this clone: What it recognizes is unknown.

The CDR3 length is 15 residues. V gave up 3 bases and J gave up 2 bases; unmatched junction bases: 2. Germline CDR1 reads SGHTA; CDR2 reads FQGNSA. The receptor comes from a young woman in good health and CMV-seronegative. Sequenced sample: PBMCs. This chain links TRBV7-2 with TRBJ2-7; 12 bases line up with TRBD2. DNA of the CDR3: TGTGCCAGCAGCTTTTCTAGCGGGGGGGCCTACGAGCAGTACTTC. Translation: CASSFSSGGAYEQYF.